This T cell receptor beta chain was captured in a study of blood T cell repertoires in COVID-19. Some clones are missing from TCRdb's copy, which holds only in-frame ones; the method was immunoSEQ multiplex PCR. The sample carries 200,000 or so clones, around 89% recorded once. The J segment lost 4 bases and the V segment lost 0 bases, leaving 9 bases of the junction unmatched. The CDR3 covers 17 residues. Germline CDR1 MNHEY, CDR2 SMNVEV (reference sequence). This clonotype originated in a woman aged 18-29 years who had recovered from COVID-19. The rearrangement uses TRBV27 and TRBJ1-5; 7 bases match TRBD1. The material sequenced was PBMCs or T cells enriched from blood (not recorded which). This CDR3 reads CASSLSEGGGANQPQHF. CDR3 coding DNA: TGTGCCAGCAGTTTATCCGAAGGAGGGGGCGCGAATCAGCCCCAGCATTTT.